A selection of T cell receptor beta chains follows, all from one sample in a study of blood T cell repertoires in COVID-19. Sequencing was performed with immunoSEQ multiplex PCR; in TCRdb, only in-frame clones are kept and a portion is missing. Of 130,000 to 150,000 clones in the sample, roughly three quarters are singletons; the top ten hold roughly 4.9%. The material sequenced was peripheral blood. The receptors here all came from a woman between 65 and 79 years old with COVID-19, enrolled during active disease. The CDR3 runs from the conserved cysteine through the conserved F or W. Each record gives: V gene, D gene, clone size, J gene, CDR3 protein, CDR3 DNA. D genes are given only for firm matches. Clone size is not always given. Where it is, it says once, few, many or a class for expanded clones.

>TRBV20-1|TRBD2|-|TRBJ2-5
CSASYAGGPQTQYF
TGCAGTGCTAGTTATGCGGGGGGGCCGCAGACCCAGTACTTC
>TRBV7-9|TRBD1|-|TRBJ2-5
CASSPWTGGRETQYF
TGTGCCAGCAGCCCGTGGACAGGGGGCAGGGAGACCCAGTACTTC
>TRBV7-8|TRBD1|few|TRBJ1-6
CASSPTGTPYNSPLHF
TGTGCCAGCAGCCCGACAGGGACGCCCTATAATTCACCCCTCCACTTT
>TRBV28|-|-|TRBJ1-6
CASRDSNSPLHF
TGTGCCAGCAGGGACAGTAATTCACCCCTCCACTTT
>TRBV5-4|-|-|TRBJ2-7
CASSGGAGGFYEQYF
TGTGCCAGCAGCGGGGGGGCCGGAGGGTTCTACGAGCAGTACTTC
>TRBV7-8|-|-|TRBJ2-7
CASSAMQTLTAPYEQYF
TGTGCCAGCAGCGCCATGCAAACCCTGACAGCCCCCTACGAGCAGTACTTC
>TRBV5-1|TRBD1|-|TRBJ2-7
CASSKGSGQTYEQYF
TGCGCCAGCAGCAAAGGGTCGGGACAGACCTACGAGCAGTACTTC
>TRBV5-6|TRBD1|-|TRBJ1-1
CASSLVGGGRFF
TGTGCCAGCAGCTTGGTAGGAGGGGGCAGGTTCTTT
>TRBV10-3|-|-|TRBJ1-1
CAISAVATEAFF
TGTGCCATCAGTGCCGTAGCAACTGAAGCTTTCTTT
>TRBV7-2|-|-|TRBJ2-4
CASSPWGGQIIQYF
TGTGCCAGCAGCCCTTGGGGCGGACAGATCATTCAGTACTTC
>TRBV7-2|-|-|TRBJ2-5
CASSLAQVKETQYF
TGTGCCAGCAGCTTAGCGCAGGTCAAGGAGACCCAGTACTTC
>TRBV5-5|-|-|TRBJ1-2
CASSYTMGPGGITF
TGTGCCAGCAGCTATACTATGGGCCCCGGAGGTATCACCTTC
>TRBV6-5|-|-|TRBJ2-7
CASSLSGSSYEQYF
TGTGCCAGCAGTTTGTCTGGGAGCTCCTACGAGCAGTACTTC
>TRBV11-2|TRBD1|-|TRBJ1-6
CASGQGDRNNSPLHF
TGTGCCAGCGGACAGGGGGATCGTAATAATTCACCCCTCCACTTT
>TRBV19|-|-|TRBJ1-4
CASSIRTDEKLFF
TGTGCCAGTAGTATCAGGACAGATGAAAAACTGTTTTTT
>TRBV5-1|-|once|TRBJ1-6
CASSSQGALHF
TGCGCCAGCAGCTCCCAGGGCGCCCTCCACTTT
>TRBV11-3|-|-|TRBJ2-1
CASSSARDEQFF
TGTGCCAGCAGCTCGGCCCGGGATGAGCAGTTCTTC
>TRBV5-6|-|-|TRBJ1-2
CASSSYRGYTF
TGTGCCAGCAGCTCTTACAGGGGCTACACCTTC